This T cell receptor beta chain was sequenced in a study of T cell responses to AZD1222 COVID-19 vaccine. The wider study: Second-dose intervals of approximately 4 or approximately 12 weeks were pooled.

The data were produced by immunoSEQ multiplex PCR, yet TCRdb's version contains in-frame clones alone and is incomplete. Among roughly 120,000 clones listed, approximately 89% were seen once. J lost 2 bases, V lost 4 bases, and 4 bases had no gene match. Looked up from germline, CDR1 is MRHNA and CDR2 is SNTAGT. There are 16 residues in the CDR3. Remarks on this clone: As yet, its antigen is unknown.

Points from the study as a whole: A mostly white British donor set with more females was recruited, and clonal diversity was possibly underestimated. The breadth and depth of Spike-specific TCRs increased once two AZD1222 doses had been given. Targets within unmutated variant regions were reportedly found for nearly half of spike-specific TCRs.

The source was peripheral blood, collected on day 0 of AZD1222 vaccination. The rearrangement uses TRBV6-4 and TRBJ2-1; 11 nucleotides match TRBD2. The clonotype was recovered from an adult in good health. The CDR3 is CASSVGTSGTYNEQFF. CDR3 sequence (DNA): TGTGCCAGCAGTGTCGGGACTAGCGGTACCTACAATGAGCAGTTCTTC.